This T cell receptor beta chain was recorded in a study of regulatory T cells in long-lasting Graves disease. Study outcomes and limitations: Patients with persistent Graves' had lower TCR diversity than newly diagnosed patients. Persistent disease preferred TRBV28, TRBJ1-2 and TRBJ2-5; new disease, TRBV20-1 and TRBJ2-1.

This clonotype was found many times. The antigen remains unidentified. Assembly of TCR beta libraries relied on iRepertoire HTBI primers together with Arm-PCR of CDR3 regions. TCRdb called the multiplex PCR reads again in MiXCR, with one record for every CDR3 protein. The sample lists about 310,000 distinct CDR3 sequences; over 15% were seen once. Time point indicated: newly diagnosed GD, antithyroid drugs for less than 3 months. RNA isolated from PBMCs was used to make the TCR library. The patient group derived from an endocrinology department in Xi'an, China. Losses at the gene ends were 4 bases for V and 0 bases for J; bases not matched to a gene: 1. This CDR3 region has 15 residues. Germline loops: CDR1 MNHEY, CDR2 SMNVEV (reference sequence).

The sequencing here drew on peripheral blood mononuclear cells (PBMCs), taken at new diagnosis, from a patient treated with antithyroid drugs. The receptor's source is a female donor with Graves disease. The gene calls are TRBV27 and TRBJ2-7; TRBD2 agrees at 12 bases. The CDR3 region is CASSSSGRVSYEQYF. CDR3 DNA: TGTGCCAGCAGTTCTAGCGGGAGGGTCTCCTACGAGCAGTACTTC.